This T cell receptor (beta chain) was recorded in a study of cytomegalovirus exposure and HLA in healthy donors. About the study: Researchers previously reported finding 90 million to 120 million unique TCR beta sequences from 150 million to 200 million T cells. Study conclusions and caveats: It was likely that a cluster of highly shared sequence variants was a sequencing artifact.

This PCR relied on a set of 60 Vbeta primers and 13 Jbeta primers. Assay used: immunoSEQ multiplex PCR; TCRdb lists only in-frame clones, some missing. The sample has 250,000 to 350,000 clones, 80% seen once. Of note for this clone: The antigen is undetermined.

V was trimmed by 5 bases and J by 7 bases, leaving 18 bases between them. Germline loops: CDR1 SGHTA, CDR2 FQGNSA. This CDR3 contains 14 residues. This TCR was sampled from a girl aged 2 to 10 in good health and CMV-seronegative. Material: PBMCs. The chain links TRBV7-2 to TRBJ2-7; weak D call: TRBD2 (6 bases). The CDR3 DNA is TGTGCCAGCAGCCCGAGGGCCCGGGGGTGGGAGCAGTACTTC. Its protein product is CASSPRARGWEQYF.